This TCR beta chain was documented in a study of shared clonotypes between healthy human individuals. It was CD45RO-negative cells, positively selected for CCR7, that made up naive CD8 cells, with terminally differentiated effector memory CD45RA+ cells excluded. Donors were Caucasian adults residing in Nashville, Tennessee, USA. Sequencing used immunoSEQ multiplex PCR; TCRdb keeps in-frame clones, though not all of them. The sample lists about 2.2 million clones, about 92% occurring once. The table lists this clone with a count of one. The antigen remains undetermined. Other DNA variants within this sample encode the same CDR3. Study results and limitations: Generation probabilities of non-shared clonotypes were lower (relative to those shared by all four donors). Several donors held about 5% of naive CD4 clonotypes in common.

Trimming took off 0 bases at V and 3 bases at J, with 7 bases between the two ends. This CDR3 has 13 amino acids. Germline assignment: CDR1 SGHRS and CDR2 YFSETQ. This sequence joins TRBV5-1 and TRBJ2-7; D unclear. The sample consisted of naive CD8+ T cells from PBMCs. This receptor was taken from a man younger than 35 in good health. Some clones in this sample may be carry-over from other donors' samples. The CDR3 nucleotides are TGCGCCAGCAGCTTGGAATCCAGCTACGAGCAGTACTTC. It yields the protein CASSLESSYEQYF.